The rows below give T cell receptor beta chains drawn from one sample of a study of blood T cell repertoires in COVID-19. Only in-frame clones appear in the TCRdb table, and some are missing; sequencing was by immunoSEQ multiplex PCR. The sample shows some 99,000 clones, roughly 75% of them seen only once. What was sequenced was peripheral blood. Every receptor here comes from a human donor in a cohort sampled during active or convalescent COVID-19. Each CDR3 is given with its conserved first and last residue. The D gene is left open where the match is weak. Where a row states a size, it is once, few, many or the class of an expanded clone; other rows omit it.

clone_size j_call d_call v_call cdr3_nt cdr3_aa
- TRBJ2-7 TRBD1 TRBV7-2 TGTGCCAGCAGCCTCCGGACAGGGGGCTTAAGCTCCTACGAGCAGTACTTC CASSLRTGGLSSYEQYF
- TRBJ2-3 - TRBV19 TGTGCCAGTAGTACGCCAGACTACATTAGCACAGATACGCAGTATTTT CASSTPDYISTDTQYF
- TRBJ2-7 TRBD1 TRBV3-1/TRBV3-2 TGTGCCAGCAGCCTGAGACAGGGGGCCCCCTACGAGCAGTACTTC CASSLRQGAPYEQYF
- TRBJ2-7 - TRBV3-1/TRBV3-2 TGTGCCAGCAGCCAAGGCGGGACAGGGGTTGCTAGCGGGAGATCCTACGAGCAGTACTTC CASSQGGTGVASGRSYEQYF
- TRBJ2-1 - TRBV5-4 TGTGCCAGCAGCTTGAGATTAACAGGGCCCACCTACAATGAGCAGTTCTTC CASSLRLTGPTYNEQFF
many TRBJ2-2 - TRBV27 TGTGCCAGCAGCCCCATTGAGTATGGAGACACCGGGGAGCTGTTTTTT CASSPIEYGDTGELFF
- TRBJ1-5 TRBD1 TRBV18 TGTGCCAGCTCACCGCGACAGGGGAAACAGCCCCAGCATTTT CASSPRQGKQPQHF
- TRBJ2-3 - TRBV10-3 TGTGCCATCAGTGAGGGGGGGGCCATCACAGATACGCAGTATTTT CAISEGGAITDTQYF
- TRBJ2-1 TRBD2 TRBV14 TGTGCCAGCAGCCGGAGCGGGGGACACTACAATGAGCAGTTCTTC CASSRSGGHYNEQFF
- TRBJ1-2 - TRBV29-1 TGCAGCGTTGAGTATCTCAGCTATGGCTACACCTTC CSVEYLSYGYTF
- TRBJ2-5 - TRBV5-4 TGTGCCAGCAGCTCCGGGGGGCTCATGGGAGAGACCCAGTACTTC CASSSGGLMGETQYF
- TRBJ2-3 TRBD1 TRBV18 TGTGCCAGCTCACCACGTTTCGAGACAGGGATGTTCACAGATACGCAGTATTTT CASSPRFETGMFTDTQYF
once TRBJ2-1 - TRBV7-6 TGTGCCAGCAGCTTACGCCCAGCGGGTAAAGGCGATGAGCAGTTCTTC CASSLRPAGKGDEQFF
- TRBJ1-1 TRBD1 TRBV2 TGTGCCAGCAGTGGAGAGGCCCGCGGGACAGGTGACACTGAAGCTTTCTTT CASSGEARGTGDTEAFF
few TRBJ2-2 - TRBV4-3 TGCGCCAGCAGCCAAGGGCCCGCGGGACCGAACACCGGGGAGCTGTTTTTT CASSQGPAGPNTGELFF